This TCR beta chain was captured in a study of cytomegalovirus exposure and HLA in healthy donors. Study-level information: Most donors, roughly 84% of more than 300 genotyped, fell in the Caucasian-associated ancestry cluster.

Study findings and constraints: It was reported that TCR beta sequences correctly inferred the HLA-A and HLA-B alleles for most subjects. Clonal expansion, a later analysis showed, was greater in HLA-associated TCR beta chains than in equally common others.

Of note for this clone: What it recognizes is unknown.

The PCR made use of 60 Vbeta and 13 Jbeta primers. Assay used: immunoSEQ multiplex PCR; TCRdb lists only in-frame clones, some missing. The sample holds 78,000 or so clones, under 65% seen once. Material for sequencing was PBMCs. This sequence originates from a male donor in good health and CMV-seropositive.

CDR3 sequence reads: CASSPKRLVYEQYF. As DNA, the CDR3 is TGTGCCAGCAGCCCTAAAAGACTGGTTTACGAGCAGTACTTC. V gene TRBV7-2 combines with J gene TRBJ2-7; no clear D gene. Germline loops: CDR1 SGHTA, CDR2 FQGNSA. Between the trimmed V and J ends, which lost 5 bases and 4 bases, there was a span of 15 bases. CDR3 size: 14 residues.